This TCR beta chain stems from a study of T cells after somatic rescue of genetic block. Per germline, CDR1 SGDLS and CDR2 YYNGEE. There are 15 residues in the CDR3. Trimming pared 6 bases from V and 4 bases from J, leaving 20 bases between. Repertoires were generated with immunoSEQ multiplex PCR, while TCRdb's copy carries only in-frame clones and drops some. Of tens of thousands of clones listed, approximately 90% were seen once; the top ten hold 1.6%. This clone has just one count. The receptor's source is a woman aged 18-30 years. The specimen was peripheral blood mononuclear cells (PBMCs). J is TRBJ2-7 and V is TRBV9; a possible D gene is TRBD1 (7 bases). CDR3 sequence (DNA): TGTGCCAGCAACCCATGGAGGGACAGCGGGTACGAGCAGTACTTC. Translated, it gives CASNPWRDSGYEQYF. The entire variable domain, with the rest obtained from reference TRBV9 and TRBJ2-7, is as follows: DSGVTQTPKHLITATGQRVTLRCSPRSGDLSVYWYQQSLDQGLQFLIQYYNGEERAKGNILERFSAQQFPDLHSELNLSSLELGDSALYFCASNPWRDSGYEQYFGPGTRLTVT.